This T cell receptor (beta chain) is drawn from a study of early T cells in non-severe SARS-CoV-2 infection. Study-wide context: From unsorted whole blood, bulk RNA was sequenced, and the chains remained unpaired.

Germline assignment: CDR1 SQVTM and CDR2 ANQGSEA. Trimming left V 7 bases short and J 8 bases short, with 23 bases between. The CDR3 covers 14 residues. Points from the study as a whole: Sequences matched to VDJdb favored anti-spike CD8 responses, while private and CD4 specificities were missed.

On this clonotype itself: Its specificity is unknown. Possible read error: a much larger clone is one base away.

cDNA molecules, individually, were tagged with unique molecular identifiers. Each CDR3 protein is one row after TCRdb ran MiXCR on the 5' RACE reads. The top ten hold around 2.4% of the sample, which has more than 90,000 distinct CDR3 sequences, around 14% seen once. The chain uses TRBV29-1 and TRBJ1-2; D possibly corresponds to TRBD1 (5 bases). The specimen sequenced was whole blood. The clonotype comes from an adult who was a healthcare worker with PCR-confirmed SARS-CoV-2 infection or an uninfected control (not recorded which). The CDR3 nucleotides read TGCAGCGCTGCCTCCTCAGGGTTTTCGGAAGGCTACACCTTC. Encoded protein: CSAASSGFSEGYTF.